This passage covers 24 T cell receptor beta chains from one sample sequenced in a study of beta chain features in type 1 diabetes. The sequenced template was cDNA made from the entire isolated RNA. Method: immunoSEQ multiplex PCR; TCRdb's copy keeps in-frame clones and lacks some. The profile shows around 340,000 clones, roughly 9% of them singletons. Study-level points and caveats: Shortening of TCRB CDR3s, moderate but significant, appeared in all four CD4+ subsets of Type 1 diabetes patients.

Their antigens are not known. Sequenced input: central memory CD4+ T cells from blood. The origin of the receptors is a man aged 25-45 years with type 1 diabetes.

The chain uses TRBV7-2 and TRBJ2-5, with 9 bases matching TRBD2. J lost 1 base, V lost 5 bases, and 5 bases had no gene match. Germline values: CDR1 SGHTA, CDR2 FQGNSA. The CDR3 totals 15 residues. The CDR3 here is CASSPSGGPQETQYF. In nucleotides, the CDR3 is TGTGCCAGCAGCCCAAGCGGGGGGCCCCAAGAGACCCAGTACTTC.

This chain connects TRBV7-8 to TRBJ1-3; no reliable D call. The CDR3 has 14 amino acids. In germline, CDR1 is SGHVS, CDR2 FQNEAQ. Trimming removed 8 bases at V and 4 bases at J, with 15 bases between. The CDR3, as DNA: TGTGCCAGCTCCGGGAGCAGTCTAGGAAACACCATATATTTT. It yields the protein CASSGSSLGNTIYF.

The sample holds a few counts of this clone. The J gene is TRBJ1-2, the V gene TRBV7-2; 7 bases match TRBD1. J gave up 6 bases and V 3 bases, and 4 bases lay outside the gene matches. The CDR3 consists of 13 residues. Per germline, CDR1 SGHTA and CDR2 FQGNSA. Here the CDR3 reads CASSFNQGDGYTF. DNA for the CDR3: TGTGCCAGCAGCTTTAATCAGGGGGATGGCTACACCTTC.

The chain joins TRBV7-8 to TRBJ2-5; weak D call: TRBD2 (6 bases). Trimming shortened V by 5 bases and J by 7 bases, and 8 bases separated the two germline ends. The CDR3 contains 11 residues. Germline CDR1 is SGHVS and CDR2 is FQNEAQ. For the CDR3, the DNA is TGTGCCAGCAGCCGGGGAGGGACCCAGTACTTC. Translated, it gives CASSRGGTQYF.

This clone was picked up a small number of times. This chain connects TRBV18 to TRBJ2-5; D is perhaps TRBD2 (7 bases). The CDR3 sequence is 13 residues long. The V end was cut by 6 bases, the J end by 5 bases, with 13 bases between. Germline values: CDR1 KGHSH, CDR2 LQKENI. DNA for the CDR3: TGTGCCAGCTCCCGGGGGGCGAAGGAGACCCAGTACTTC. Translating it yields CASSRGAKETQYF. The whole variable domain, filled in from reference TRBV18 and TRBJ2-5, reads NAGVMQNPRHLVRRRGQEARLRCSPMKGHSHVYWYRQLPEEGLKFMVYLQKENIIDESGMPKERFSAEFPKEGPSILRIQQVVRGDSAAYFCASSRGAKETQYFGPGTRLLVL.

This clone was observed a few times. The CDR3: CASSERDGPYEQYF. In DNA, the CDR3 is TGTGCCAGCAGTGAGAGGGACGGGCCCTACGAGCAGTACTTC. This rearrangement joins TRBV6-6 to TRBJ2-7; the D gene could be TRBD1 or TRBD2 (5 bases each). Germline CDR1 MNHNY, CDR2 SVGAGI (reference sequence). Trimming pared 5 bases from V and 2 bases from J, leaving 13 bases between. This CDR3 is 14 amino acids long.

This clone was observed a handful of times. The chain has TRBV7-8 and TRBJ2-7; 9 bases map to TRBD1. CDR1 and CDR2 (germline): SGHVS, FQNEAQ. With 3 bases clipped from V and 0 bases from J, the junction kept 12 bases outside the gene matches. This CDR3 region has 18 residues. The CDR3 spells CASSLDRGNFGSSYEQYF. The CDR3 bases are TGTGCCAGCAGCTTGGACAGGGGAAATTTTGGTTCCTCCTACGAGCAGTACTTC.

The sample holds a few counts of this clone. This chain links TRBV5-4 with TRBJ2-5; D remains ambiguous. V lost 2 bases, J lost 4 bases, and 6 bases lay in between. The germline V gene encodes CDR1 SGHNT and CDR2 YYREEE (reference sequence). The CDR3 sequence is 12 residues long. CDR3 sequence: CASSFELETQYF. CDR3 DNA: TGTGCCAGCAGCTTCGAACTAGAGACCCAGTACTTC.

The rearrangement links TRBV2 to TRBJ1-4, with a possible D match to TRBD1 (6 bases). V lost 6 bases and J 7 bases, leaving 15 bases between the germline ends. Germline V gene lookup returns CDR1 SNHLY and CDR2 FYNNEI. This CDR3 contains 14 residues. The CDR3 DNA sequence: TGTGCCAGCAGATGGGCAGGGGAAGGTGAAAAACTGTTTTTT. This sequence encodes CASRWAGEGEKLFF.

Note on this clone: An end of the junction differs from the germline gene, which may be a read error. V is TRBV6-1 and J is TRBJ2-7; weak D call: TRBD1 (6 bases). Germline-derived CDR1 and CDR2 are MNHNS and SASEGT. The CDR3 covers 11 residues. In nucleotides, the CDR3 is TGTGCCAGCAGTGAAGAAGGGACATCGGTCTTC. Its protein is CASSEEGTSVF.

The chain uses TRBV6-1 and TRBJ1-2; D remains unclear. Per the germline V gene, CDR1 is MNHNS and CDR2 is SASEGT. V lost 8 bases and J 4 bases, leaving 17 bases between the germline ends. The CDR3 length is 14 residues. This chain's CDR3 is CASSKDVGFYGYTF. The CDR3 nucleotides read TGTGCCAGCTCAAAAGACGTAGGGTTCTATGGCTACACCTTC.

With regard to this clone: Other nucleotide sequences from this sample produce the same CDR3. This rearrangement joins TRBV7-2 to TRBJ2-7; 9 nucleotides match TRBD1. This CDR3 comprises 14 residues. Per germline, CDR1 SGHTA and CDR2 FQGNSA. The J segment lost 4 bases and the V segment lost 5 bases, leaving 6 bases of the junction unmatched. For the CDR3, the DNA is TGTGCCAGCAGCCCCCGGGACAGGGCTTACGAGCAGTACTTC. Translated, it gives CASSPRDRAYEQYF. The variable domain in full, completed from reference TRBV7-2 and TRBJ2-7, reads GAGVSQSPSNKVTEKGKDVELRCDPISGHTALYWYRQSLGQGLEFLIYFQGNSAPDKSGLPSDRFSAERTGGSVSTLTIQRTQQEDSAVYLCASSPRDRAYEQYFGPGTRLTVT.

This clone was observed a few times. The V and J genes are TRBV5-1 and TRBJ2-3; no definite D call. Per the germline V gene, CDR1 is SGHRS and CDR2 is YFSETQ. This CDR3 has 13 residues. V was shortened by 0 bases and J by 6 bases, with 8 bases between the two germline ends. CDR3 in amino acids: CASSLVGADTQYF. Written as DNA, the CDR3 is TGCGCCAGCAGCTTGGTAGGTGCCGATACGCAGTATTTT.

J is TRBJ2-3 and V is TRBV11-3; 15 bases line up with TRBD2. V shed 8 bases, J shed 7 bases, and the junction held 7 bases outside the gene matches. The CDR3 length is 15 residues. Germline V gene sequence: CDR1 SGHNT, CDR2 YENEEA. CDR3 sequence (DNA): TGTGCCAGCGGACCGGGACTAGCGGGGGGTAATACGCAGTATTTT. It specifies CASGPGLAGGNTQYF.

This clone has at least ten counts. The chain carries TRBV28 and TRBJ2-3, with unresolved D. The CDR3 extends over 12 amino acids. V was pared by 8 bases and J by 4 bases, with 10 bases between. The germline V gene has CDR1 MDHEN and CDR2 SYDVKM. CDR3 nucleotides: TGTGCCAGCCAAGTGGGCCCAGATACGCAGTATTTT. Translation: CASQVGPDTQYF.

The V and J genes are TRBV4-3 and TRBJ2-7; 7 bases align to TRBD1. The CDR3 is made up of 13 amino acids. Germline loops: CDR1 LGHNA, CDR2 YSLEER. V trimming: 0 bases; J trimming: 9 bases; junction bases outside the gene matches: 5. The CDR3 DNA follows: TGCGCCAGCAGCCAAGACCTAGGGGACAGGCAGTACTTC. Amino acids: CASSQDLGDRQYF.

This clone was found a few times. This sequence joins TRBV6-5 and TRBJ2-7, with 10 nucleotides matching TRBD1. Unmatched junction bases numbered 5, after V lost 4 bases and J lost 2 bases. This CDR3 comprises 15 residues. CDR1 and CDR2 (germline): MNHEY, SVGAGI. CDR3 region: CASSSGTGEAYEQYF. The CDR3 DNA reads as TGTGCCAGCAGTTCCGGGACAGGGGAAGCCTACGAGCAGTACTTC.

The rearrangement joins TRBV4-1 to TRBJ2-3; D unresolved. Trimming cost V 1 base and J 0 bases, with 11 bases left between them. The CDR3 length is 16 residues. CDR1 and CDR2 from the germline V gene are MGHRA and YSYEKL. CDR3 region: CASSQGYALSTDTQYF. The CDR3 nucleotides are TGCGCCAGCAGCCAAGGTTACGCCTTGAGCACAGATACGCAGTATTTT.

This clone was counted a few times. The J gene is TRBJ2-3, the V gene TRBV7-6; the D is unclear. Trimming shortened V by 1 base and J by 7 bases, and 6 bases separated the two germline ends. CDR1 SGHVS and CDR2 FNYEAQ come from the germline V gene. The CDR3 runs to 12 residues. This CDR3 reads CASSLDGNTQYF. The CDR3 region has the DNA TGTGCCAGCAGCTTAGACGGAAATACGCAGTATTTT.

This clone has a handful of counts. The chain uses TRBV30 and TRBJ1-6; D unclear. Germline CDR1 and CDR2: GTSNPN and SVGIG (reference sequence). V was shortened by 0 bases and J by 7 bases, with 10 bases between the two germline ends. The CDR3 covers 14 residues. CDR3 DNA: TGTGCCTGGAGTGTCTCCACACAGAATTCACCCCTCCACTTT. Residues: CAWSVSTQNSPLHF.

About this clone itself: Other nucleotide sequences in the sample specify the same CDR3. The chain is built from TRBV10-3 and TRBJ1-1; D ambiguous. The CDR3 extends over 13 amino acids. CDR1 is ENHRY and CDR2 is SYGVKD in the germline V gene. Trimming stripped 6 bases from V and 3 bases from J, with 11 bases between. The CDR3 loop reads CAISAGRDTEAFF. The CDR3 DNA is TGTGCCATCAGCGCCGGGAGGGACACTGAAGCTTTCTTT.

The table lists this clone with many counts. The V gene is TRBV7-9, the J gene TRBJ2-1; 7 bases match TRBD2. This CDR3 region has 16 residues. With 3 bases clipped from V and 8 bases from J, the junction kept 13 bases outside the gene matches. Germline loops: CDR1 SEHNR, CDR2 FQNEAQ (reference sequence). In DNA form, the CDR3 reads TGTGCCAGCAGCTTTAGTGGCGGGGGACCTTACCATGAGCAGTTCTTC. It translates to CASSFSGGGPYHEQFF.

The gene calls are TRBV4-2 and TRBJ2-3, with a tentative D call TRBD2 (5 bases). CDR3 length: 13 residues. The V and J ends lost 1 base and 5 bases respectively, with 7 bases between them. Germline loops: CDR1 LGHNA, CDR2 YNFKEQ. CDR3 residues: CASSQGGEDTQYF. The DNA for the CDR3 is TGTGCCAGCAGCCAAGGGGGAGAAGATACGCAGTATTTT.

This clone was recorded a few times. This rearrangement joins TRBV28 to TRBJ2-7; D is ambiguous. Germline V lookup: CDR1 MDHEN, CDR2 SYDVKM. V lost 7 bases, J lost 4 bases, and 17 bases lay in between. This CDR3 has 14 amino acids. CDR3 loop: CASTENRTPYEQYF. The CDR3 DNA reads as TGTGCCAGCACCGAGAACCGGACCCCTTACGAGCAGTACTTC.